This T cell receptor (beta chain) was sequenced for a study of Ad26.COV2.S vaccination and SARS-CoV-2 variants. General observations from the study: Those who received the vaccine showed greater spike-specific TCR breadth than those given placebo.

With regard to this clone: No antigen is known for it.

CDR1 and CDR2 (germline): MNHNY, SVGAGI (reference sequence). The V gene end was trimmed by 7 bases and the J gene end by 3 bases; junction bases not matched to a gene: 8. The CDR3 length is 16 residues. Treatment indicated: roughly 20 received Ad26.COV2.S at low or high dose, single or two shots; roughly 5 received placebo; per-sample allocation not given. After the first vaccine or placebo injection, samples were drawn on day 63. The data were produced by immunoSEQ multiplex PCR, yet TCRdb's version contains in-frame clones alone and is incomplete. The sample includes about 480,000 clones, 87% seen only once; the top ten take about 13%.

The sample here was peripheral blood, taken in a trial of Ad26.COV2.S vaccine versus placebo. This chain uses TRBV6-6 with TRBJ2-2; TRBD2 matches at 10 bases. This TCR derives from a person between 18 and 65 years old who received the Ad26.COV2.S COVID-19 vaccine or a placebo. CDR3 sequence reads: CASTNQAGGYTGELFF. The CDR3, as DNA: TGTGCCAGCACCAACCAAGCGGGAGGGTACACCGGGGAGCTGTTTTTT.